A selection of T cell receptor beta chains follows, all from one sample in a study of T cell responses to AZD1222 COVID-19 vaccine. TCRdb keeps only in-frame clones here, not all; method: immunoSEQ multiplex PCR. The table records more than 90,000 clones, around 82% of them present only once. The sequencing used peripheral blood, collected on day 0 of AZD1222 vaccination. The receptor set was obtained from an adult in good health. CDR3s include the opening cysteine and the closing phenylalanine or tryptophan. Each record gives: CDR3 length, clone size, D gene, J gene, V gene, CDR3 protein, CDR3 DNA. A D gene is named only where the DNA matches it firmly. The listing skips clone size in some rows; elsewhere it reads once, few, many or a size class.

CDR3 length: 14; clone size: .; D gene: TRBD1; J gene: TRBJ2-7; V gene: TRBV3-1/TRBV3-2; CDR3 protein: CASSPWTGGHEQYF; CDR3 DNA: TGTGCCAGCAGCCCGTGGACAGGGGGACACGAGCAGTACTTC
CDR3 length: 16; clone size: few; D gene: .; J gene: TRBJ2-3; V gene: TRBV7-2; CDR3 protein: CASSLGGAGATDTQYF; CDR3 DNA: TGTGCCAGCAGCTTAGGCGGGGCAGGGGCCACAGATACGCAGTATTTT
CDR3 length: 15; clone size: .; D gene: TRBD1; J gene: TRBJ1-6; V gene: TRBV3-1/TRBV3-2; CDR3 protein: CASSPSRGGNSPLHF; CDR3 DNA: TGTGCCAGCAGCCCCTCCAGGGGGGGTAATTCACCCCTCCACTTT
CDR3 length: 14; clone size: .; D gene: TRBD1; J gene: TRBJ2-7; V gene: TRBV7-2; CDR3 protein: CASSWDRGPYEQYF; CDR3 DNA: TGTGCCAGCAGCTGGGACAGGGGGCCCTACGAGCAGTACTTC
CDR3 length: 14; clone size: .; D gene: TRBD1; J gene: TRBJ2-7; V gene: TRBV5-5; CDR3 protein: CASSRWGQAYEQYF; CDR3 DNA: TGTGCCAGCAGCAGGTGGGGACAGGCCTACGAGCAGTACTTC
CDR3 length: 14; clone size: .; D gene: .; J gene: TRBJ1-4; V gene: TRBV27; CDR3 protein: CASSGVTANEKLFF; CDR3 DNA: TGTGCCAGCAGTGGTGTAACGGCTAATGAAAAACTGTTTTTT
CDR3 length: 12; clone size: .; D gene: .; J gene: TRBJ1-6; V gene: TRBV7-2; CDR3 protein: CASSLDNSPLHF; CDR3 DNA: TGTGCCAGCAGCTTGGACAATTCACCCCTCCACTTT
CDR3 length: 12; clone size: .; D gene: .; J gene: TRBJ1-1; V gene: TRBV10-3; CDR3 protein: CATKAGNTEAFF; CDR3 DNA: TGTGCCACCAAGGCGGGGAACACTGAAGCTTTCTTT
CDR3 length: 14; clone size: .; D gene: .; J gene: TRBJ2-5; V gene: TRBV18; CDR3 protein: CASSVWQGAETQYF; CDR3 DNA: TGTGCCAGCTCTGTATGGCAGGGTGCGGAGACCCAGTACTTC
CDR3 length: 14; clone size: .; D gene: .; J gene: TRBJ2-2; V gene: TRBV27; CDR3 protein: CASSSQTNTGELFF; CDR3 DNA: TGTGCCAGCAGTTCACAGACAAACACCGGGGAGCTGTTTTTT
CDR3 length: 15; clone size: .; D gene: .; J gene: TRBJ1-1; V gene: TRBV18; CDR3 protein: CASSPRTATNTEAFF; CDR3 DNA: TGTGCCAGCTCACCCCGGACGGCGACGAACACTGAAGCTTTCTTT
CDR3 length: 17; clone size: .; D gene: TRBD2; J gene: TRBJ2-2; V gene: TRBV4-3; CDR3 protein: CASSQRVAGGLTGELFF; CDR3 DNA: TGCGCCAGCAGCCAAAGGGTTGCGGGAGGGTTGACCGGGGAGCTGTTTTTT
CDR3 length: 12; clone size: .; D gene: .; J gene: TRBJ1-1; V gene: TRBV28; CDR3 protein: CASSLPLTEAFF; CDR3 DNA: TGTGCCAGCAGTTTACCGCTGACTGAAGCTTTCTTT
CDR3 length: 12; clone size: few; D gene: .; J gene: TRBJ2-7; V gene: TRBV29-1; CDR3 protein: CSVELRDYEQYF; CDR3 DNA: TGCAGCGTTGAATTACGGGACTACGAGCAGTACTTC
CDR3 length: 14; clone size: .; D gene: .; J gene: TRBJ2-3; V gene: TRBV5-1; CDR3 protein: CASSPNMETDTQYF; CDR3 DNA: TGCGCCAGCAGCCCAAATATGGAGACAGATACGCAGTATTTT
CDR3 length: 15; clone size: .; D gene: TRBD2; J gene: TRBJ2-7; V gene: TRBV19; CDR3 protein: CASSIGTSGRDEQYF; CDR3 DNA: TGTGCCAGTAGTATAGGGACTAGCGGGAGAGACGAGCAGTACTTC
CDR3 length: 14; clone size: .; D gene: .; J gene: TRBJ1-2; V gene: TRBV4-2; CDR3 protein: CASSQGRQDYGYTF; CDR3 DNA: TGTGCCAGCAGCCAGGGTCGACAGGACTATGGCTACACCTTC
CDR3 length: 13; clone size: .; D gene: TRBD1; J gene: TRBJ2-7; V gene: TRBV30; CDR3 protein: CAWGTGGYYEQYF; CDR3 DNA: TGTGCCTGGGGAACAGGGGGGTACTACGAGCAGTACTTC
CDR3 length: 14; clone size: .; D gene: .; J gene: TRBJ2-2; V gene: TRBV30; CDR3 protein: CAWNRGPSTGELFF; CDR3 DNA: TGTGCCTGGAATCGGGGGCCGAGCACCGGGGAGCTGTTTTTT
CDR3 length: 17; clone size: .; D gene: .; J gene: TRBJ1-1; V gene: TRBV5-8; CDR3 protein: CASSKSESSIMNTEAFF; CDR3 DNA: TGTGCCAGCAGCAAAAGTGAAAGTTCTATCATGAACACTGAAGCTTTCTTT
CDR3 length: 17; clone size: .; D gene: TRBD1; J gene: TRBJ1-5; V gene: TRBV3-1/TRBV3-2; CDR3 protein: CASSPRTGLGSNQPQHF; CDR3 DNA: TGTGCCAGCAGTCCACGGACAGGCCTGGGGTCTAATCAGCCCCAGCATTTT
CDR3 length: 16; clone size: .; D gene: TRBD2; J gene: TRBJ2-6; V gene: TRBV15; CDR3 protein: CATGTSGLSGANVLTF; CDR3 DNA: TGTGCCACAGGGACTAGCGGCCTCTCTGGGGCCAACGTCCTGACTTTC
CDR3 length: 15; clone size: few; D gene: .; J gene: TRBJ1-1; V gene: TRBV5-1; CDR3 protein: CASSLTGSGNTEAFF; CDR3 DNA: TGCGCCAGCAGCTTAACAGGGAGCGGGAACACTGAAGCTTTCTTT
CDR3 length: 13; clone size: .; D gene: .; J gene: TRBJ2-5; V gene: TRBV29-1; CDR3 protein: CSASAVTQETQYF; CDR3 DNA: TGCAGCGCTTCCGCCGTAACCCAAGAGACCCAGTACTTC
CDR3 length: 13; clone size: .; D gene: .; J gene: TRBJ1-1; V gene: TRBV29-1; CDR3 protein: CSVEATRSTEAFF; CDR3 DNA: TGCAGCGTTGAGGCCACCAGGAGCACTGAAGCTTTCTTT
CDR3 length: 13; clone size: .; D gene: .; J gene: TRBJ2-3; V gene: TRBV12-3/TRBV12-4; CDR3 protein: CASSFGSTDTQYF; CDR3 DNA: TGTGCCAGCAGTTTTGGAAGCACAGATACGCAGTATTTT
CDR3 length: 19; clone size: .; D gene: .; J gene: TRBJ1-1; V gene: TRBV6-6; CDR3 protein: CASSPYGQGATLMNTEAFF; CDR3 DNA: TGTGCCAGCAGTCCCTACGGGCAGGGAGCGACCCTCATGAACACTGAAGCTTTCTTT
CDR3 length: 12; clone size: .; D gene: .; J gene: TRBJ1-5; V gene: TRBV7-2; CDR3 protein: CASSLFNQPQHF; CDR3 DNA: TGTGCCAGCAGCTTATTCAACCAGCCCCAGCATTTT
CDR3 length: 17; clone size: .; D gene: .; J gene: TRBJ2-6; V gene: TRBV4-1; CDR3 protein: CASSHLPQGTGANVLTF; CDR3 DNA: TGCGCCAGCAGCCATCTTCCCCAGGGGACTGGGGCCAACGTCCTGACTTTC
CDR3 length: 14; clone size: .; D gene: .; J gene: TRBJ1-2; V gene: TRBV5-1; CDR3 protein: CASRLSDGDYGYTF; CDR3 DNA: TGCGCCAGCAGATTATCGGACGGGGACTATGGCTACACCTTC
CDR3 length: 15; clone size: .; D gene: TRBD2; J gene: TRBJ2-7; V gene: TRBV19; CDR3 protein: CASSKTSGASYEQYF; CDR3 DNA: TGTGCCAGTAGTAAGACTAGCGGGGCCTCCTACGAGCAGTACTTC
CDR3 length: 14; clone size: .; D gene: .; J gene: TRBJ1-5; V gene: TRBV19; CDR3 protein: CASKQRNSNQPQHF; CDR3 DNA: TGTGCCAGTAAGCAGAGAAATAGCAATCAGCCCCAGCATTTT
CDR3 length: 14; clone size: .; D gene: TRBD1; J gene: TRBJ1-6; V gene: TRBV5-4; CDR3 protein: CASSTDRGHLPLHF; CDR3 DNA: TGTGCCAGCAGCACGGACAGGGGCCACCTACCCCTCCACTTT
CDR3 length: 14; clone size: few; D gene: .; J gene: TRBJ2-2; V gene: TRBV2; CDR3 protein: CASSQGSNTGELFF; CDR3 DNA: TGTGCCAGCAGTCAGGGCTCGAACACCGGGGAGCTGTTTTTT
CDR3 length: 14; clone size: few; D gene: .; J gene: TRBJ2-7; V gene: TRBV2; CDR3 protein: CASTRTGLSYEQYF; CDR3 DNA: TGTGCCAGCACGAGAACCGGACTCAGCTACGAGCAGTACTTC
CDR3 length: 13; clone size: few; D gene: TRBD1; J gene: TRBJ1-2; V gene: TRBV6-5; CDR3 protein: CASILGQGGGYTF; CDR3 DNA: TGTGCCAGCATTCTAGGACAGGGGGGAGGCTACACCTTC
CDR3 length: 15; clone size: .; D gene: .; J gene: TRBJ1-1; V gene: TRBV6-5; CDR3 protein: CASSYLRGAVDEAFF; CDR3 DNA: TGTGCCAGCAGTTATTTGCGGGGGGCGGTGGATGAAGCTTTCTTT
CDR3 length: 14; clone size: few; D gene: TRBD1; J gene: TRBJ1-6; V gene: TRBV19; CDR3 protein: CASARTGNNSPLHF; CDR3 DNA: TGTGCCAGCGCGAGGACAGGGAATAATTCACCCCTCCACTTT
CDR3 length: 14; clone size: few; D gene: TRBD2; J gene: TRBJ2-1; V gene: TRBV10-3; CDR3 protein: CAITTSGKGNEQFF; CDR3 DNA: TGTGCCATCACGACTAGCGGGAAAGGGAATGAGCAGTTCTTC
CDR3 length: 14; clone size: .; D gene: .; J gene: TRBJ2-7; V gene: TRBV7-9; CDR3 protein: CASSFGVSSYEQYF; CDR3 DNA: TGTGCCAGCAGCTTCGGGGTATCGTCCTACGAGCAGTACTTC
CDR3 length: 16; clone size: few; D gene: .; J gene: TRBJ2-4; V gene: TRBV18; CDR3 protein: CASSPPGDGTKNIQYF; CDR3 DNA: TGTGCCAGCTCACCACCGGGAGATGGGACCAAAAACATTCAGTACTTC
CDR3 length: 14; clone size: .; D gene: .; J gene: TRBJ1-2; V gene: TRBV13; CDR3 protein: CASSLWGAEYGYTF; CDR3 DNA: TGTGCCAGCAGCCTCTGGGGGGCCGAGTATGGCTACACCTTC